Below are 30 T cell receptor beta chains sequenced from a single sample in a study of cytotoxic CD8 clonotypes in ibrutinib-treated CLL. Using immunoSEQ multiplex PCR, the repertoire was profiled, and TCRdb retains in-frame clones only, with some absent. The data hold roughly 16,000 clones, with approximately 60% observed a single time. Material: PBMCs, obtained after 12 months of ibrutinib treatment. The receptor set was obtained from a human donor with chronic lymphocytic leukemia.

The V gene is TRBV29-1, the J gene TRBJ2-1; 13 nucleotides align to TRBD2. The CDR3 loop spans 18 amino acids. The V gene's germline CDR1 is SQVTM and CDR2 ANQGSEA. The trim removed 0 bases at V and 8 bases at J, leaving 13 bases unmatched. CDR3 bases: TGCAGCGTTGAAGATCTGAGGACTAGCGGGAGTATGTTCGATGAGCAGTTCTTC. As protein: CSVEDLRTSGSMFDEQFF.

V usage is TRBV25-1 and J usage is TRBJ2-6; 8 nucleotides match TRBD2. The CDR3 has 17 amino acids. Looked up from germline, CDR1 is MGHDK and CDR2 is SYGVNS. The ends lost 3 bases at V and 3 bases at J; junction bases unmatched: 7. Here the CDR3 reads CASSDGAGLGGANVLTF. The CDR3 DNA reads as TGTGCCAGCAGTGACGGAGCGGGACTAGGTGGGGCCAACGTCCTGACTTTC. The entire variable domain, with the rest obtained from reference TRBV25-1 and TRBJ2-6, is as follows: EADIYQTPRYLVIGTGKKITLECSQTMGHDKMYWYQQDPGMELHLIHYSYGVNSTEKGDLSSESTVSRIRTEHFPLTLESARPSHTSQYLCASSDGAGLGGANVLTFGAGSRLTVL.

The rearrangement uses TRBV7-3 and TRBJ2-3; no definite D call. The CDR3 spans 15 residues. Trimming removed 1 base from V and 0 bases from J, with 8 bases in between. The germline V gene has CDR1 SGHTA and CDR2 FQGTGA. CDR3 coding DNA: TGTGCCAGCAGCTTAAGGGGAACGAGCACAGATACGCAGTATTTT. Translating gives CASSLRGTSTDTQYF.

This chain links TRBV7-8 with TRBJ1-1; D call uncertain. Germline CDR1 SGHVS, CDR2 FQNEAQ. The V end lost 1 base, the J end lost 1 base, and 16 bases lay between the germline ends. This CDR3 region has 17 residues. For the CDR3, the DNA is TGTGCCAGCAGCTTAGTTCATCCGGCGGAGTCGAACACTGAAGCTTTCTTT. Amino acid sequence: CASSLVHPAESNTEAFF.

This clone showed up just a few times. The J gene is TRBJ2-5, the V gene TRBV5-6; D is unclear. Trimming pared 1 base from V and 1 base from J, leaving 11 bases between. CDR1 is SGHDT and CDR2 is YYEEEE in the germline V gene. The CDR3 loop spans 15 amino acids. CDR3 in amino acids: CASSLFKGLQETQYF. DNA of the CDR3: TGTGCCAGCAGCTTGTTTAAAGGGCTCCAAGAGACCCAGTACTTC.

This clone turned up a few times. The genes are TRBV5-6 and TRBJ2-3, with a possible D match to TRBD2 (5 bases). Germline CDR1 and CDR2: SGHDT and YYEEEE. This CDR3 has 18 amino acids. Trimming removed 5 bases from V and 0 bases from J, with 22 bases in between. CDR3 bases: TGTGCCAGCAGTCAAATCTCCCGGGGTACAGACAGCACAGATACGCAGTATTTT. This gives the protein CASSQISRGTDSTDTQYF.

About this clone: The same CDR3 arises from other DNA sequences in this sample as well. The CDR3 is CASSLANQETQYF. The DNA of the CDR3 is TGTGCCAGCAGTTTAGCCAACCAAGAGACCCAGTACTTC. The chain combines TRBV28 with TRBJ2-5; unclear D gene. The germline V and J ends were trimmed by 2 bases and 0 bases, with 4 bases remaining between them. The germline gives CDR1 MDHEN, CDR2 SYDVKM. The CDR3 sequence is 13 residues long.

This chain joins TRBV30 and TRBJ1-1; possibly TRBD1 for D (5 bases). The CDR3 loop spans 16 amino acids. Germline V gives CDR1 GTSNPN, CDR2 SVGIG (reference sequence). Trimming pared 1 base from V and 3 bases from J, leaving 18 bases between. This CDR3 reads CAWSASWGIGHTEAFF. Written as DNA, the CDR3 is TGTGCCTGGAGTGCCTCTTGGGGGATCGGGCACACTGAAGCTTTCTTT.

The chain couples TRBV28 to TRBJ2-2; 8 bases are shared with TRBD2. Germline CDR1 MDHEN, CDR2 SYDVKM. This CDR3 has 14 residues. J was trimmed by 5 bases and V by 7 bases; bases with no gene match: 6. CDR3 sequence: CASMSAGETGELFF. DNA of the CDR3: TGTGCCAGCATGTCAGCGGGAGAAACCGGGGAGCTGTTTTTT.

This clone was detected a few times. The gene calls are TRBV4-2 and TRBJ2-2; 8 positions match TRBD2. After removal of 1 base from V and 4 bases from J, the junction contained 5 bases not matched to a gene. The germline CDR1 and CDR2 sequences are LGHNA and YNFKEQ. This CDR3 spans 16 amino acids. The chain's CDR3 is CASSQAGGPPTGELFF. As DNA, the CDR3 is TGTGCCAGCAGCCAAGCGGGAGGGCCCCCCACCGGGGAGCTGTTTTTT.

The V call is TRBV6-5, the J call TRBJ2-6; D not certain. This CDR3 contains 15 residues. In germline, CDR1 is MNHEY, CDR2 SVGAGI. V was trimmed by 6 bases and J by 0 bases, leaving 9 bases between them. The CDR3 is CASRPMSSGANVLTF. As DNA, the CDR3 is TGTGCCAGCAGGCCGATGAGCTCTGGGGCCAACGTCCTGACTTTC.

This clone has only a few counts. The CDR3 DNA reads TGCAGCGCGGGCTTCACAGATACGCAGTATTTT. Amino acid sequence: CSAGFTDTQYF. This chain connects TRBV29-1 to TRBJ2-3; D uncertain. Deletions cut 7 bases from V and 2 bases from J, with 7 bases between. Germline V gene sequence: CDR1 SQVTM, CDR2 ANQGSEA. The CDR3 spans 11 residues.

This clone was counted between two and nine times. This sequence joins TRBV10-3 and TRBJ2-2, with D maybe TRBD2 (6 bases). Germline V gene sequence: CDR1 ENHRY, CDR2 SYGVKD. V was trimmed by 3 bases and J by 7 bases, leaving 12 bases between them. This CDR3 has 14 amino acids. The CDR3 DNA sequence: TGTGCCATCAGTGACAGACTAGAGGGCGGGGAGCTGTTTTTT. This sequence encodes CAISDRLEGGELFF.

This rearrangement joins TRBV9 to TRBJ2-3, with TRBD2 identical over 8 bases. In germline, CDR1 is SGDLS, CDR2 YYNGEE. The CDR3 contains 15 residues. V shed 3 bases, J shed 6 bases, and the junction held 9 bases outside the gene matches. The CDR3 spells CASSAVTSAWDTQYF. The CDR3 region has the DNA TGTGCCAGCAGCGCTGTGACTAGCGCTTGGGATACGCAGTATTTT.

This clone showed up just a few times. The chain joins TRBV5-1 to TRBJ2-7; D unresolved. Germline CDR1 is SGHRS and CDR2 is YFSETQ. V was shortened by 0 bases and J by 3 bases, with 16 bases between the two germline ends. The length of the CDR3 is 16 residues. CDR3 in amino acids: CASSLGFSTAGYEQYF. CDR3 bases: TGCGCCAGCAGCTTGGGGTTCTCTACCGCCGGCTACGAGCAGTACTTC.

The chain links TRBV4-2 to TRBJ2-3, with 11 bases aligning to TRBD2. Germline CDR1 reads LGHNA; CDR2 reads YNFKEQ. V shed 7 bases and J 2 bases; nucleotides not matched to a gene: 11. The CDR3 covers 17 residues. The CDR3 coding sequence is TGTGCCAGCAACGAACCCGGGACTAGCGGTTCCACAGATACGCAGTATTTT. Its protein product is CASNEPGTSGSTDTQYF.

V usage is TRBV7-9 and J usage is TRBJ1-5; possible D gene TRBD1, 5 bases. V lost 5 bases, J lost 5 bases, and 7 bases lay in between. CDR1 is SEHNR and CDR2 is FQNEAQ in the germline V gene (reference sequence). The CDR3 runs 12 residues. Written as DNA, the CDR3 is TGTGCCAGCAGCAAAGGGGATCAGCCCCAGCATTTT. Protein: CASSKGDQPQHF.

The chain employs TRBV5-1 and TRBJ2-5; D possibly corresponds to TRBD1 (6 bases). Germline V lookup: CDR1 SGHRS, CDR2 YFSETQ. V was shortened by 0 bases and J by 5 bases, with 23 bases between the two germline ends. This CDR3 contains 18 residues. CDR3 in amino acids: CASSLGIFPGDKGETQYF. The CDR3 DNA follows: TGCGCCAGCAGCTTGGGAATTTTCCCAGGGGACAAAGGGGAGACCCAGTACTTC.

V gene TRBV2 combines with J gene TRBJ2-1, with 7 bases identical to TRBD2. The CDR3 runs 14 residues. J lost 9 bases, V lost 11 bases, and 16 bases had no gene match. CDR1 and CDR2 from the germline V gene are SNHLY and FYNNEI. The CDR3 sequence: CACFEDGPGGEQFF. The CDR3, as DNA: TGTGCCTGCTTCGAAGACGGCCCGGGGGGTGAGCAGTTCTTC.

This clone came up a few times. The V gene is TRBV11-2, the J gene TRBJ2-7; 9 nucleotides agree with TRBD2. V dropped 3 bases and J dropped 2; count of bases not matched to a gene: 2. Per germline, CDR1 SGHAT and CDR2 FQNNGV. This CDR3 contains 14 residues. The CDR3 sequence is CASSFPSGAYEQYF. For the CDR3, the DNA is TGTGCCAGCAGCTTCCCTAGCGGGGCCTACGAGCAGTACTTC.

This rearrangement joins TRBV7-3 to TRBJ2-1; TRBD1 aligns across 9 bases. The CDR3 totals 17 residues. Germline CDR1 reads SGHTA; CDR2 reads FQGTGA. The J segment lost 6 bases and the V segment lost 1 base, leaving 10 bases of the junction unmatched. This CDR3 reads CASSLRKGTGNRNEQFF. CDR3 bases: TGTGCCAGCAGCTTAAGGAAAGGGACAGGGAATCGCAATGAGCAGTTCTTC.

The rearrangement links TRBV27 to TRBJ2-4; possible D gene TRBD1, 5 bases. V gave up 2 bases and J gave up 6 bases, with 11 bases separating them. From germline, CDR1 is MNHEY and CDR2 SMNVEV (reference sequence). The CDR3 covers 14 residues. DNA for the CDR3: TGTGCCAGCAGTTTACAGGGATCGGTAAACATTCAGTACTTC. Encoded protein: CASSLQGSVNIQYF.

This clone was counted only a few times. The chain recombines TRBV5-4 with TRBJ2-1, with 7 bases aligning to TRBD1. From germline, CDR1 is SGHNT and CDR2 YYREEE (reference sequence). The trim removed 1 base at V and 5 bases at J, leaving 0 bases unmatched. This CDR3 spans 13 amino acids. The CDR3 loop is CASSLQGDNEQFF. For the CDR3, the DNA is TGTGCCAGCAGCTTGCAGGGGGACAATGAGCAGTTCTTC.

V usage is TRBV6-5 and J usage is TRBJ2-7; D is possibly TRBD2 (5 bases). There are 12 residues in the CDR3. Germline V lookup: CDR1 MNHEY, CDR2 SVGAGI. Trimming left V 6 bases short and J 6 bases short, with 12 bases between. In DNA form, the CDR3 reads TGTGCCAGCAGCCCCGCGGGCCCCGAGCAGTACTTC. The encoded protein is CASSPAGPEQYF.

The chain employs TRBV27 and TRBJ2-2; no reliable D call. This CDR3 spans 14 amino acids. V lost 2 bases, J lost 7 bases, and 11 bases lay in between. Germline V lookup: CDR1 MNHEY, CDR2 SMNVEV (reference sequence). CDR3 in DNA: TGTGCCAGCAGTTTACGGCCTGCTGACGGGGAGCTGTTTTTT. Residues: CASSLRPADGELFF.

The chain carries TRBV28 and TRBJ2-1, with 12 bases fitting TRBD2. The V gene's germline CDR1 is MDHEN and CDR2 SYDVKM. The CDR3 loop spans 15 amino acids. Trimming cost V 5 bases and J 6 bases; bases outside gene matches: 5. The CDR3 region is CASSRPGLAGNEQFF. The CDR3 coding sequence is TGTGCCAGCAGTCGACCGGGACTAGCGGGCAATGAGCAGTTCTTC.

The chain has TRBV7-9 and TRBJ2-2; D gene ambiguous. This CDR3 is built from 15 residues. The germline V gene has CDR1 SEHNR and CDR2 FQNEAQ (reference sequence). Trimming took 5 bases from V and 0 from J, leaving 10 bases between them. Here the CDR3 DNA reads TGTGCCAGCAGCGCCAGGAGCGCGAACACCGGGGAGCTGTTTTTT. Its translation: CASSARSANTGELFF.

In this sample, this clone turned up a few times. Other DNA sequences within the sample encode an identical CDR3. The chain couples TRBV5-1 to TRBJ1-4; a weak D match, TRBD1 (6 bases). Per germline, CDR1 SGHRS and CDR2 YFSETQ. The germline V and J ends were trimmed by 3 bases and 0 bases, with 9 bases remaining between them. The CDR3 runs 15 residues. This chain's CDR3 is CASSSEGATNEKLFF. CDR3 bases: TGCGCCAGCAGCTCCGAGGGGGCAACTAATGAAAAACTGTTTTTT.

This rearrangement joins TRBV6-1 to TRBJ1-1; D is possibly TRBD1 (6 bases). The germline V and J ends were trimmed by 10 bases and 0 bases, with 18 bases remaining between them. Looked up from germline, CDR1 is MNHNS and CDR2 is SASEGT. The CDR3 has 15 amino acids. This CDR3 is CATSGDYSLNTEAFF. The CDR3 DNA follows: TGTGCCACCTCAGGGGACTATTCATTGAACACTGAAGCTTTCTTT.

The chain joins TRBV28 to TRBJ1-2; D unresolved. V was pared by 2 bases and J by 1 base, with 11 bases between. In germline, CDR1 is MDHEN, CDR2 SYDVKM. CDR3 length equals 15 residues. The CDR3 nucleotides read TGTGCCAGCAGTTTAAGGAGGGTTTATAACTATGGCTACACCTTC. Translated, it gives CASSLRRVYNYGYTF.